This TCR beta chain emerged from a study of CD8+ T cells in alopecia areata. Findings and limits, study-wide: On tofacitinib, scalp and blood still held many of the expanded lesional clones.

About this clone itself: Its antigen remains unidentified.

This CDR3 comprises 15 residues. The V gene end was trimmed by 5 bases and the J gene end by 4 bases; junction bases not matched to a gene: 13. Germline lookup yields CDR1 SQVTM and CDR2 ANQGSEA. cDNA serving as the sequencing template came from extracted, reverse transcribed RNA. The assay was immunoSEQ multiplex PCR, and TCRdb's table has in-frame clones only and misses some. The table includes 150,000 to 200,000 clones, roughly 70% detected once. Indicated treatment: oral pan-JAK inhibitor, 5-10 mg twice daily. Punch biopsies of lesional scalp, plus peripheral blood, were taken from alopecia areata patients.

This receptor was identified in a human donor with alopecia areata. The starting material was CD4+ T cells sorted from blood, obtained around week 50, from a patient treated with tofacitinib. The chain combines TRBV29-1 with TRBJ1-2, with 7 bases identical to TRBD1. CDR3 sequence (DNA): TGCAGCGTTCAGAGGTCGCGACAGGGAAGCTATGGCTACACCTTC. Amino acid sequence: CSVQRSRQGSYGYTF.